Following are 7 T cell receptor beta chains from one sample sequenced in a study of T cell responses to AZD1222 COVID-19 vaccine. Profiled with immunoSEQ multiplex PCR; TCRdb holds only in-frame clones, not every one. In the table there are about 88,000 clones, 92% of which are singletons. The starting material was peripheral blood, obtained on day 0 of AZD1222 vaccination. The receptor source for this set is an adult in good health.

The chain combines TRBV7-6 with TRBJ2-2; D not resolved. With 5 bases removed from V and 8 bases from J, the gap between germline ends came to 6 bases. CDR1 and CDR2 from the germline V gene are SGHVS and FNYEAQ. The CDR3 extends over 11 amino acids. The CDR3 DNA reads TGTGCCAGCAGCCCGCAGGGGGAGCTGTTTTTT. Residues: CASSPQGELFF.

The J gene is TRBJ1-6, the V gene TRBV27; tentatively, D is TRBD1 (6 bases). The CDR3 length is 14 residues. Deletions cut 6 bases from V and 8 bases from J, with 14 bases between. From germline, CDR1 is MNHEY and CDR2 SMNVEV (reference sequence). CDR3 amino acids: CASRYRDGDSPLHF. The CDR3, as DNA: TGTGCCAGCAGGTACAGGGATGGGGATTCACCCCTCCACTTT.

The rearrangement uses TRBV25-1 and TRBJ1-4; the match to TRBD1 covers 8 bases. CDR1 and CDR2 from the germline V gene are MGHDK and SYGVNS. V dropped 0 bases and J dropped 4; count of bases not matched to a gene: 4. The CDR3 loop spans 16 amino acids. The DNA for the CDR3 is TGTGCCAGCAGTGAATATGGGACAGGTGATAATGAAAAACTGTTTTTT. Translation gives CASSEYGTGDNEKLFF.

The chain joins TRBV19 to TRBJ1-6, with 7 bases lining up with TRBD1. Trimming took 4 bases from V and 4 from J; bases not matched to a gene: 7. The germline V gene has CDR1 LNHDA and CDR2 SQIVND (reference sequence). The CDR3 contains 16 residues. Here the CDR3 reads CASSSGQERYNSPLHF. Written as DNA, the CDR3 is TGTGCCAGTAGTAGCGGACAGGAAAGATATAATTCACCCCTCCACTTT.

This clone was seen once. V is TRBV6-5 and J is TRBJ2-2; D not resolved. Trimming shortened V by 0 bases and J by 8 bases, and 4 bases separated the two germline ends. CDR3 size: 12 residues. Germline CDR1 MNHEY, CDR2 SVGAGI. CDR3 sequence reads: CASSYSRGELFF. The CDR3 coding sequence is TGTGCCAGCAGTTACTCCAGGGGGGAGCTGTTTTTT.

The chain joins TRBV5-4 to TRBJ1-2, with D possibly being TRBD1 (5 bases). The V gene lost 0 bases and the J gene lost 2 bases, with 5 bases spanning the gap. This CDR3 comprises 13 residues. The germline V gene encodes CDR1 SGHNT and CDR2 YYREEE (reference sequence). In DNA, the CDR3 is TGTGCCAGCAGCTTGGCAGGGAACTATGGCTACACCTTC. It encodes CASSLAGNYGYTF.

This sequence joins TRBV5-1 and TRBJ2-1; D possibly corresponds to TRBD2 (6 bases). From germline, CDR1 is SGHRS and CDR2 YFSETQ. The CDR3 has 14 amino acids. V was clipped by 3 bases and J by 8 bases, with 15 bases between them. The CDR3, as DNA: TGCGCCAGCAGCTCACTCCCCACGGGGGATGAGCAGTTCTTC. Translated, it gives CASSSLPTGDEQFF.